This paragraph covers one T cell receptor (beta chain) sequence. The antigen is unknown. At one of its ends the junction is not consistent with the germline gene, which may arise from a read error. Treatment meaning: roughly 11-day PBMC culture with coronavirus spike peptide pools or control peptides (ViraFEST assay). Germline lookup yields CDR1 SGHTA and CDR2 FQGNSA. The CDR3 sequence is 15 residues long. Once obtained from cultured CD4+ T cells, the DNA was sequenced using the Oncomine TCR Beta short-read assay. TCRdb reanalysed the PCR reads using MiXCR and keeps one entry per CDR3 protein. The repertoire holds more than 1,500 distinct CDR3 sequences, with about three quarters as singletons. This record comes from a study of vaccination and CD4 T cells after COVID-19. Study information: The makeup of the convalescents was six males and four females, two of them Hispanic. Collection of post-vaccine samples followed dose two by a median about 75 days, spanning a range of 14 to 241. Control cultures used a CEFX viral epitope pool, an HIV-1 Nef peptide pool, or no peptide.

Overall study findings and caveats: Within the convalescent patients, spike mono-reactivity was found in 304 of 307 vaccine-specific clones.

The chain recombines TRBV7-2 with TRBJ1-6; D is possibly TRBD1 (5 bases). Sequences were derived from CD4+ T cells from blood, cultured in vitro, sampled after SARS-CoV-2 vaccination. This receptor was taken from a human donor who had recovered from COVID-19. The CDR3 DNA reads as TGTGCCAGCAGCTCAGGGAGCTACTATAATTCGCCCCTCCACTTT. Protein sequence: CASSSGSYYNSPLHF.